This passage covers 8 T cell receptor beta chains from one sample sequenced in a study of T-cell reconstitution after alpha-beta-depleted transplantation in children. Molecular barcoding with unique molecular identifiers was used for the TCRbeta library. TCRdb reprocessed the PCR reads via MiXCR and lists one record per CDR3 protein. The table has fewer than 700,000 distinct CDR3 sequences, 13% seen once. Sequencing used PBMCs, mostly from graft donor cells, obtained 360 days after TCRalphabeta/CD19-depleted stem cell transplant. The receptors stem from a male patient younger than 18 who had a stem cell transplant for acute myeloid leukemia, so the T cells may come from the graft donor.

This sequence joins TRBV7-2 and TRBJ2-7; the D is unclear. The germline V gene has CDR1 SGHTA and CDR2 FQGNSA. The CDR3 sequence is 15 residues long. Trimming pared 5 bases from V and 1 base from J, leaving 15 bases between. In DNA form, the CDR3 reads TGTGCCAGCAGCCCCGAAAGACTTATGTCCTACGAGCAGTACTTC. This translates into CASSPERLMSYEQYF.

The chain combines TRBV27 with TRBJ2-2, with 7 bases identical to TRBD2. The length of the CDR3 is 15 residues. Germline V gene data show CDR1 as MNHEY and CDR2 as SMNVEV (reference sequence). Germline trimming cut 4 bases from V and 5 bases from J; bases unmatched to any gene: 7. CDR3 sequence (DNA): TGTGCCAGCAGTTCCCTCCTCGGGAGGACCGGGGAGCTGTTTTTT. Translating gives CASSSLLGRTGELFF.

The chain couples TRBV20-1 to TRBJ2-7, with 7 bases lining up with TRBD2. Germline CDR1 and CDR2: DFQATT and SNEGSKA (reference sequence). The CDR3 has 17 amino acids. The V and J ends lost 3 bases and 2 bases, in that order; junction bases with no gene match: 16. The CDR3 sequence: CSARRGRAFFSPYEQYF. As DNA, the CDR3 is TGCAGTGCTAGGCGAGGGAGGGCCTTCTTTAGTCCCTACGAGCAGTACTTC.

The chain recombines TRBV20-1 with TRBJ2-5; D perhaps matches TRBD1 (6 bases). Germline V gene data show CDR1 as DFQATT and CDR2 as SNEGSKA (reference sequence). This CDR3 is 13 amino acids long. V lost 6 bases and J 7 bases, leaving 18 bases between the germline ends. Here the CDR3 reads CSAPGQSRWTQYF. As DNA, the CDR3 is TGCAGTGCCCCCGGACAGTCGCGTTGGACCCAGTACTTC.

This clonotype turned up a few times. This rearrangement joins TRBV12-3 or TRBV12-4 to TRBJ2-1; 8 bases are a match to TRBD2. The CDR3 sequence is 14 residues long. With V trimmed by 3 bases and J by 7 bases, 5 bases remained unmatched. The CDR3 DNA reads TGTGCCAGCAGTTTCGGCGGGAGGTCGAATGAGCAGTTCTTC. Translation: CASSFGGRSNEQFF.

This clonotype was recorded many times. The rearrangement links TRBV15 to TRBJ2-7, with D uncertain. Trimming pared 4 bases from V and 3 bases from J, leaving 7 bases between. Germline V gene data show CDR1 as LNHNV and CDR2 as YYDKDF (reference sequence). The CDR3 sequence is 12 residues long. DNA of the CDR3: TGTGCCACCAGCAAGCTTCACTACGAGCAGTACTTC. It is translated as CATSKLHYEQYF.

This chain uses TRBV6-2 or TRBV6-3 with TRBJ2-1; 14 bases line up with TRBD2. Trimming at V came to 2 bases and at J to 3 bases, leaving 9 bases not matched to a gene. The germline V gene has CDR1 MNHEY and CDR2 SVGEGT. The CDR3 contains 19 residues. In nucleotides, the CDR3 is TGTGCCAGCAGTTACGCCGTTGGGACTAGCGGGAGTTTCTACAATGAGCAGTTCTTC. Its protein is CASSYAVGTSGSFYNEQFF.

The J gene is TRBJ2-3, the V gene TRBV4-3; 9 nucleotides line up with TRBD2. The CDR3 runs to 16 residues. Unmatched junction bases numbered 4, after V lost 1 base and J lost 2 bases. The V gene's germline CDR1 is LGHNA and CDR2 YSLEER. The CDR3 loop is CASSQGAGGLTDTQYF. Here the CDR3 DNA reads TGCGCCAGCAGCCAAGGAGCGGGAGGCCTCACAGATACGCAGTATTTT.